This TCR beta chain was retrieved from a study of control samples from healthy donors and cancer patients. V was clipped by 6 bases and J by 4 bases, with 11 bases between them. The germline gives CDR1 MNHEY, CDR2 SVGAGI. CDR3 size: 13 residues. Assay: immunoSEQ multiplex PCR; the TCRdb copy retains only in-frame clones and omits some. The profile shows about 75,000 clones, 94% of them singletons. The specimen was blood. This clonotype was obtained from a woman aged 40 to 55 in good health. V and J are TRBV6-5 and TRBJ2-3, with D possibly TRBD2 on 5 matching bases. This CDR3 reads CASRAGGADTQYF. CDR3 bases: TGTGCCAGCAGGGCGGGCGGCGCAGATACGCAGTATTTT.